This TCR beta chain was captured by sequencing in a study of identical twins. Points from the study as a whole: Invariant populations such as MAIT and iNKT cells could partly muddle zero-insertion analyses. With abundant cord blood beta clonotypes, insertions were fewer; memory repertoires showed no such pattern. The study found that models underestimated out-of-frame TCR alpha sharing in monozygotic twins.

Among all donors, each was a healthy Caucasian. Using its own MiXCR run on the 5' RACE reads, TCRdb lists one record per CDR3 protein. The sample shows around 490,000 distinct CDR3 sequences, about 22% of them seen only once. This CDR3 has 11 amino acids. About this clonotype itself: Its target is not known. A much larger clone sits a single nucleotide away, making a read error possible.

The same sample was also used in a study of yellow fever vaccine responses in identical twins.

What was sequenced was CD4+ T cells sorted from blood. The sequence was collected from a woman between 18 and 29 years old in good health. This chain connects TRBV12-3 or TRBV12-4 to TRBJ2-1; D not certain. CDR3 in DNA: TGTGCCAGCAGTAAGATCAATGACCAGTTCTTC. Its protein is CASSKINDQFF.